Shown below are 23 T cell receptor beta chains from a single sample sequenced in a study of OX40 agonist ivuxolimab in advanced cancers. Library generation was performed with the immunoSEQ multiplex PCR assay. In TCRdb, the immuneACCESS table is reduced to in-frame sequences with V and J assigned. These tables do not hold every clone; where another copy was compared, an unresolved V gene accounts for under half, and the others remain unexplained. The sample data list about 50,000 clones, and around 85% of these were observed just once. The ten largest clonotypes hold approximately 2.5% of the sample. Here the sequenced sample was CD4+ or CD8+ T cells sorted from blood, taken in a trial of the OX40 agonist ivuxolimab. Every receptor here comes from an adult with an advanced solid tumor such as melanoma, head and neck, liver or kidney cancer.

This clone was detected once. In DNA form, the CDR3 reads TGTGCCAGCAGCTTGAGGGTAGTCGGATCACCCCTCCACTTT. It specifies CASSLRVVGSPLHF. The rearrangement uses TRBV5-6 and TRBJ1-6, with unresolved D. The CDR3 contains 14 residues. The germline V and J ends were trimmed by 1 base and 10 bases, with 12 bases remaining between them. Germline lookup yields CDR1 SGHDT and CDR2 YYEEEE.

The chain carries TRBV5-5 and TRBJ1-4; D might be TRBD1 (6 bases). V was trimmed by 4 bases and J by 1 base, leaving 11 bases between them. The CDR3 is 15 amino acids. Germline-derived CDR1 and CDR2 are SGHKS and YYEKEE (reference sequence). CDR3 bases: TGTGCCAGCAGCCCGCTAGGGGGAACTAATGAAAAACTGTTTTTT. This codes for CASSPLGGTNEKLFF.

A remark on this clone: The sample has other DNA sequences that encode this CDR3 too. V usage is TRBV5-4 and J usage is TRBJ2-1, with D unresolved. Per germline, CDR1 SGHNT and CDR2 YYREEE (reference sequence). Trimming took off 4 bases at V and 0 bases at J, with 8 bases between the two ends. This CDR3 is 14 amino acids long. The CDR3 region has the DNA TGTGCCAGCAGCCTTAGAGGCTCCTACAATGAGCAGTTCTTC. Translated, it gives CASSLRGSYNEQFF.

This clone was counted only a few times. The CDR3 DNA sequence: TGCGCCAGCAGCCAAGGGTGGGGCCAGCCCCAGCATTTT. It encodes CASSQGWGQPQHF. The gene calls are TRBV4-3 and TRBJ1-5; perhaps TRBD1 as D (5 bases). The CDR3 spans 13 residues. Germline V gene sequence: CDR1 LGHNA, CDR2 YSLEER. Between the trimmed V and J ends, which lost 1 base and 7 bases, there was a span of 8 bases.

This clone was recorded a few times. The gene calls are TRBV19 and TRBJ2-5; perhaps TRBD2 as D (6 bases). V was cut by 6 bases and J by 5 bases, with 10 bases left in between. There are 12 residues in the CDR3. The germline V gene has CDR1 LNHDA and CDR2 SQIVND (reference sequence). The chain's CDR3 is CASRAGGETQYF. For the CDR3, the DNA is TGTGCCAGTAGAGCCGGAGGGGAGACCCAGTACTTC.

CDR3 sequence (DNA): TGTGCCAGCAGCCATTTGTTAACGGGAAACACTGAAGCTTTCTTT. This encodes CASSHLLTGNTEAFF. V and J are TRBV7-9 and TRBJ1-1, with D unresolved. The length of the CDR3 is 15 residues. Germline assignment: CDR1 SEHNR and CDR2 FQNEAQ (reference sequence). V gave up 5 bases and J gave up 2 bases, with 15 bases separating them.

Concerning this clone: Other DNA sequences from this sample encode an identical CDR3 as well. The CDR3 loop reads CASSLFNQPQHF. In DNA form, the CDR3 reads TGTGCCAGCAGCTTATTTAATCAGCCCCAGCATTTT. J is TRBJ1-5 and V is TRBV5-6; no definite D call. Trimming took off 2 bases at V and 4 bases at J, with 4 bases between the two ends. This CDR3 contains 12 residues. The germline V gene encodes CDR1 SGHDT and CDR2 YYEEEE.

This clone was counted between two and nine times. The chain couples TRBV6-1 to TRBJ1-5, with D perhaps matching TRBD1 (5 bases). The V end lost 1 base, the J end lost 7 bases, and 11 bases lay between the germline ends. CDR1 is MNHNS and CDR2 is SASEGT in the germline V gene. This CDR3 spans 14 amino acids. CDR3 protein: CASSEGGAEQPQHF. The DNA for the CDR3 is TGTGCCAGCAGTGAAGGAGGGGCTGAGCAGCCCCAGCATTTT.

The rearrangement joins TRBV30 to TRBJ2-3, with D perhaps matching TRBD2 (6 bases). Germline CDR1 and CDR2: GTSNPN and SVGIG (reference sequence). The CDR3 sequence is 15 residues long. V was cut by 2 bases and J by 0 bases, with 12 bases left in between. The CDR3 DNA is TGTGCCTGGAGTCCGCGGGGAGTTAGCACAGATACGCAGTATTTT. Translation: CAWSPRGVSTDTQYF.

The rearrangement uses TRBV19 and TRBJ2-2; D is possibly TRBD1 (5 bases). This CDR3 comprises 13 residues. V was cut by 6 bases and J by 4 bases, with 9 bases left in between. Germline loops: CDR1 LNHDA, CDR2 SQIVND (reference sequence). The CDR3 loop is CASRGQSTGELFF. CDR3 in DNA: TGTGCCAGTAGGGGGCAGAGCACCGGGGAGCTGTTTTTT.

The gene calls are TRBV14 and TRBJ2-3; 10 nucleotides agree with TRBD2. Looked up from germline, CDR1 is SGHDN and CDR2 is FVKESK. The junction had 10 bases not matched to a gene; V was cut back by 4 bases and J by 3 bases. The CDR3 runs to 17 residues. The CDR3 DNA sequence: TGTGCCAGCAGCCGAAGACTAGCGGGCCCTTCAACAGATACGCAGTATTTT. Translating gives CASSRRLAGPSTDTQYF.

The J gene is TRBJ2-3, the V gene TRBV5-1; the match to TRBD2 covers 8 bases. Per germline, CDR1 SGHRS and CDR2 YFSETQ. V lost 4 bases to trimming and J lost 0 bases; unmatched junction nucleotides: 10. The CDR3 is 17 residues long. CDR3 DNA: TGCGCCAGCAGCGGCCCGACTAGCGTGACTAGCACAGATACGCAGTATTTT. Residues: CASSGPTSVTSTDTQYF.

V gene TRBV7-9 combines with J gene TRBJ2-4; the D is unclear. Between the trimmed V and J ends, which lost 0 bases and 2 bases, there was a span of 11 bases. The V gene's germline CDR1 is SEHNR and CDR2 FQNEAQ (reference sequence). This CDR3 has 16 residues. The CDR3 sequence is CASSLAGANTKNIQYF. The DNA for the CDR3 is TGTGCCAGCAGCTTAGCCGGAGCTAATACCAAAAACATTCAGTACTTC.

V gene TRBV10-2 combines with J gene TRBJ1-5; TRBD1 matches 8 bases. V dropped 6 bases and J dropped 3; count of bases not matched to a gene: 7. The CDR3 has 15 amino acids. Germline V lookup: CDR1 WSHSY, CDR2 SAAADI. The CDR3 loop reads CASRDGQGVNQPQHF. As DNA, the CDR3 is TGCGCCAGCAGGGATGGACAGGGCGTCAATCAGCCCCAGCATTTT.

The chain links TRBV19 to TRBJ2-7; 11 bases line up with TRBD2. The CDR3 length is 13 residues. The germline CDR1 and CDR2 sequences are LNHDA and SQIVND (reference sequence). Trimming took 8 bases from V and 2 from J; bases not matched to a gene: 2. For the CDR3, the DNA is TGTGCCAGTTCGACTAGCGGGACCTACGAGCAGTACTTC. Its translation: CASSTSGTYEQYF.

The chain combines TRBV6-5 with TRBJ2-1, with TRBD1 identical over 7 bases. CDR1 MNHEY and CDR2 SVGAGI come from the germline V gene. The CDR3 runs 16 residues. The junction had 8 bases not matched to a gene; V was cut back by 4 bases and J by 2 bases. This CDR3 is CASSSRRQGPYNEQFF. DNA of the CDR3: TGTGCCAGCAGTTCTAGGCGACAGGGCCCCTACAATGAGCAGTTCTTC.

This clone is a singleton in its sample. V is TRBV25-1 and J is TRBJ1-5, with D hard to call. V was cut by 4 bases and J by 8 bases, with 9 bases left in between. Germline CDR1 reads MGHDK; CDR2 reads SYGVNS. The CDR3 loop spans 12 amino acids. CDR3 coding DNA: TGTGCCAGCAGTGTCCTGGGTGAGCCCCAGCATTTT. This sequence encodes CASSVLGEPQHF.

This clone came up once. J is TRBJ1-1 and V is TRBV11-2; possible D gene TRBD1, 5 bases. This CDR3 is built from 14 residues. CDR1 and CDR2 (germline): SGHAT, FQNNGV. Deletions cut 5 bases from V and 4 bases from J, with 14 bases between. The CDR3 loop reads CASSLTGGGTEAFF. The CDR3 DNA follows: TGTGCCAGCAGCCTCACAGGCGGCGGCACTGAAGCTTTCTTT.

V is TRBV7-2 and J is TRBJ1-2, with D hard to call. This CDR3 has 16 residues. With 1 base removed from V and 5 bases from J, the gap between germline ends came to 17 bases. Germline CDR1 SGHTA, CDR2 FQGNSA. CDR3 sequence reads: CASSLVAAPSPYGYTF. CDR3 DNA: TGTGCCAGCAGCTTAGTGGCAGCGCCCTCTCCTTATGGCTACACCTTC.

This clone was seen just once. The rearrangement joins TRBV5-1 to TRBJ1-6; D gene ambiguous. The CDR3 totals 15 residues. Germline CDR1 SGHRS, CDR2 YFSETQ. Deletions cut 4 bases from V and 13 bases from J, with 21 bases between. The CDR3 nucleotides read TGCGCCAGCAGCCCGACCCACGCTCCGGAATACCCCCTCCACTTT. Its protein is CASSPTHAPEYPLHF.

The rearrangement uses TRBV10-3 and TRBJ2-3; weak D call: TRBD2 (5 bases). Per germline, CDR1 ENHRY and CDR2 SYGVKD. Deletions cut 11 bases from V and 5 bases from J, with 8 bases between. CDR3 size: 10 residues. The CDR3 spells CAAGKDTQYF. CDR3 bases: TGTGCCGCCGGGAAAGATACGCAGTATTTT.

The rearrangement joins TRBV13 to TRBJ2-5; no clear D. Germline assignment: CDR1 PRHDT and CDR2 FYEKMQ (reference sequence). V dropped 0 bases and J dropped 5 bases, with 10 bases sitting between them. The CDR3 is 14 residues long. For the CDR3, the DNA is TGTGCCAGCAGCTTAGGCCGGGTAGTGGAGACCCAGTACTTC. Residues: CASSLGRVVETQYF. Drawing the rest from reference TRBV13 and TRBJ2-5, the complete variable domain is AAGVIQSPRHLIKEKRETATLKCYPIPRHDTVYWYQQGPGQDPQFLISFYEKMQSDKGSIPDRFSAQQFSDYHSELNMSSLELGDSALYFCASSLGRVVETQYFGPGTRLLVL.

V usage is TRBV5-4 and J usage is TRBJ1-1; D unresolved. Per germline, CDR1 SGHNT and CDR2 YYREEE (reference sequence). This CDR3 region has 12 residues. V dropped 3 bases and J dropped 2 bases, with 5 bases sitting between them. DNA for the CDR3: TGTGCCAGCAGCTCATTCAACACTGAAGCTTTCTTT. This gives the protein CASSSFNTEAFF. The full variable domain, its missing parts supplied by reference TRBV5-4 and TRBJ1-1, is ETGVTQSPTHLIKTRGQQVTLRCSSQSGHNTVSWYQQALGQGPQFIFQYYREEENGRGNFPPRFSGLQFPNYSSELNVNALELDDSALYLCASSSFNTEAFFGQGTRLTVV.